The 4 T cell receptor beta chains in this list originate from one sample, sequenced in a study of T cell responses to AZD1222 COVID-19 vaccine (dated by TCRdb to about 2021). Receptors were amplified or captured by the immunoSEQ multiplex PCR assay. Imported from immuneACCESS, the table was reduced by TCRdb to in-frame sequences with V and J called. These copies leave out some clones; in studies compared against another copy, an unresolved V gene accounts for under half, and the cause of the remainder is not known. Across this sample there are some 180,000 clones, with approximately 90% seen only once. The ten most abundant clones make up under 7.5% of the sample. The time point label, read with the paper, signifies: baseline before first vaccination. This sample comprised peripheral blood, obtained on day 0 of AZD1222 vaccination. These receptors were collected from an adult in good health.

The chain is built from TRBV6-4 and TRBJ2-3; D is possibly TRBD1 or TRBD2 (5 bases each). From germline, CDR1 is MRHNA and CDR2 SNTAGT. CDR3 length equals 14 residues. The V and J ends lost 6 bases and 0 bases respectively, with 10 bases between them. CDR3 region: CASRPGPSTDTQYF. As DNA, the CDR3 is TGTGCCAGCAGACCGGGACCGAGCACAGATACGCAGTATTTT.

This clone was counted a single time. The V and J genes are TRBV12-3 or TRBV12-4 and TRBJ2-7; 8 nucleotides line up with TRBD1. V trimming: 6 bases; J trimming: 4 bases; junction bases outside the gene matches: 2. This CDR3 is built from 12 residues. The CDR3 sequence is CASRRTGYEQYF. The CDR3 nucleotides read TGTGCCAGCAGACGGACAGGGTACGAGCAGTACTTC.

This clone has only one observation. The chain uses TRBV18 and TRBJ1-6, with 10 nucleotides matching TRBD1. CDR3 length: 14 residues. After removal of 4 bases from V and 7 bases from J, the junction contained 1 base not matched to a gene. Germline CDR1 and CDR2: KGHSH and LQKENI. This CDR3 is CASSQGQGNSPLHF. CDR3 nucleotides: TGTGCCAGCTCACAGGGACAGGGGAATTCACCCCTCCACTTT. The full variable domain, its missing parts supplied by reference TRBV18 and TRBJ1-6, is NAGVMQNPRHLVRRRGQEARLRCSPMKGHSHVYWYRQLPEEGLKFMVYLQKENIIDESGMPKERFSAEFPKEGPSILRIQQVVRGDSAAYFCASSQGQGNSPLHFGNGTRLTVT.

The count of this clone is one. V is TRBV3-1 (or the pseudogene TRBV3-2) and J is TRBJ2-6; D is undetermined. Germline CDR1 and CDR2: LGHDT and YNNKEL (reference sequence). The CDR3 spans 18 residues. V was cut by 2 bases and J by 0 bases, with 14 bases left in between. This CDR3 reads CASSQFHSSNSGANVLTF. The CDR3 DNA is TGTGCCAGCAGCCAATTCCACAGTTCTAACTCTGGGGCCAACGTCCTGACTTTC.